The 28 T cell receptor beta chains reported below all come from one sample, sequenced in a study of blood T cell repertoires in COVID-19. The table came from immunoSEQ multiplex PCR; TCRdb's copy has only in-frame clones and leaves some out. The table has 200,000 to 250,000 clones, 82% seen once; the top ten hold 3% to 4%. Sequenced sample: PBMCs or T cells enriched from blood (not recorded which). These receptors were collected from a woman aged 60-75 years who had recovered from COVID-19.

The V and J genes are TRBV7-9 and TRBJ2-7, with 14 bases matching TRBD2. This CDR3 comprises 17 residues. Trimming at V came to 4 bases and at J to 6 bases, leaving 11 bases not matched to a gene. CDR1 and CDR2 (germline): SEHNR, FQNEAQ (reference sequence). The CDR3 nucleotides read TGTGCCAGCAGCTCCAGTCCGGGACTAGCGGGAGAGGGCGAGCAGTACTTC. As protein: CASSSSPGLAGEGEQYF. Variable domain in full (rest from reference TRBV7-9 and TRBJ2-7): DTGVSQNPRHKITKRGQNVTFRCDPISEHNRLYWYRQTLGQGPEFLTYFQNEAQLEKSRLLSDRFSAERPKGSFSTLEIQRTEQGDSAMYLCASSSSPGLAGEGEQYFGPGTRLTVT.

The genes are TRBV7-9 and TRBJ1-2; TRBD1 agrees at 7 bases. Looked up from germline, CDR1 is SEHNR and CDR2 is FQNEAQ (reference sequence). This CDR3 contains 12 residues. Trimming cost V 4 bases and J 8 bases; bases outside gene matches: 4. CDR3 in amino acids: CASSSSGGGYTF. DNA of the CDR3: TGTGCCAGCAGCTCATCAGGGGGAGGCTACACCTTC.

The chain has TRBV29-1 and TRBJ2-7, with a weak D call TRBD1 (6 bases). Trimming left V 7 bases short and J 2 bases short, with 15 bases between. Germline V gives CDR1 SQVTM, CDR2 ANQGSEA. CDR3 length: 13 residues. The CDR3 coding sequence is TGCAGCGCCCGCCTGGGACACACCTACGAGCAGTACTTC. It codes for CSARLGHTYEQYF.

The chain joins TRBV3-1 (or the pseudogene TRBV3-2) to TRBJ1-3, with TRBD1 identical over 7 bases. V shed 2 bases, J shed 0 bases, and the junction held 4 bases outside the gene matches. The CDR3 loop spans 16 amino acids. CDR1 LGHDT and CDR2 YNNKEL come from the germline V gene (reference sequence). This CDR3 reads CASSQTGTVSGNTIYF. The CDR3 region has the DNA TGTGCCAGCAGCCAAACCGGGACAGTCTCTGGAAACACCATATATTTT.

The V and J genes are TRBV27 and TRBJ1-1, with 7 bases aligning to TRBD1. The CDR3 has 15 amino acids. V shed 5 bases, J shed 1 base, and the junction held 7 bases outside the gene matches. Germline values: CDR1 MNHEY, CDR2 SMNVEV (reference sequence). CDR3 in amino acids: CASSPSDRANTEAFF. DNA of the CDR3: TGTGCCAGCAGTCCCTCCGACAGGGCGAACACTGAAGCTTTCTTT.

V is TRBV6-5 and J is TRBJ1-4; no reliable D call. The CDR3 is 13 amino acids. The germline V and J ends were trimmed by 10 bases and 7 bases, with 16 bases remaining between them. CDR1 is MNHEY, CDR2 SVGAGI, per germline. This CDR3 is CAIRRGFGEKLFF. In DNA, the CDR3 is TGTGCCATCAGACGGGGTTTTGGTGAAAAACTGTTTTTT.

Here the CDR3 reads CASSPGQDYQPQHF. CDR3 DNA: TGCGCCAGCAGCCCAGGACAGGATTATCAGCCCCAGCATTTT. The chain couples TRBV5-1 to TRBJ1-5; 7 bases are a match to TRBD1. V was pared by 4 bases and J by 5 bases, with 6 bases of the junction left unmatched. The V gene's germline CDR1 is SGHRS and CDR2 YFSETQ. The CDR3 has 14 residues.

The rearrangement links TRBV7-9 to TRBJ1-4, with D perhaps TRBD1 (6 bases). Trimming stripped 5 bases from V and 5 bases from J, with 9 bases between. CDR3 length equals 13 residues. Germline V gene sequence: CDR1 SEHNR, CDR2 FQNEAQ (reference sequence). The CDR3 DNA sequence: TGTGCCAGCAGCCCTGACAGGAATGAAAAACTGTTTTTT. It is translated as CASSPDRNEKLFF.

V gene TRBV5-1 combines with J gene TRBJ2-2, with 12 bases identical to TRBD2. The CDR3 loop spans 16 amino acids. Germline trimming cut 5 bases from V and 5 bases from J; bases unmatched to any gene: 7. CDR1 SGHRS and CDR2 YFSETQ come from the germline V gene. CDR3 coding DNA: TGCGCCAGCAGGAGACTAGCGGGAGTAGGAACCGGGGAGCTGTTTTTT. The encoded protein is CASRRLAGVGTGELFF.

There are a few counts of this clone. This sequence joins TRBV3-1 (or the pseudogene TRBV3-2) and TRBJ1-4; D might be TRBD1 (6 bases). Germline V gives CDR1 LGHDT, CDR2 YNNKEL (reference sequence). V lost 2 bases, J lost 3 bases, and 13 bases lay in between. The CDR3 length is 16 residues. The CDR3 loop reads CASSQRAQGPNEKLFF. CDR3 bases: TGTGCCAGCAGCCAACGAGCGCAGGGGCCTAATGAAAAACTGTTTTTT.

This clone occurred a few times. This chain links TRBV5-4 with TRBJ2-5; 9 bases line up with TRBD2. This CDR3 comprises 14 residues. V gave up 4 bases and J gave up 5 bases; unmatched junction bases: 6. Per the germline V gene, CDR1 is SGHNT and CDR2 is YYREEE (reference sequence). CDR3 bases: TGTGCCAGCAGCCCCCGGACTAGCGCGGAGACCCAGTACTTC. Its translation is CASSPRTSAETQYF.

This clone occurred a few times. CDR3 region: CASTPGKGRDGEQYF. The DNA of the CDR3 is TGTGCCAGCACCCCTGGAAAGGGCAGGGATGGCGAGCAGTACTTC. The J gene is TRBJ2-7, the V gene TRBV25-1; a possible D gene is TRBD1 (5 bases). The CDR3 runs 15 residues. V shed 7 bases and J shed 6 bases, with 22 bases lying between them. The V gene's germline CDR1 is MGHDK and CDR2 SYGVNS.

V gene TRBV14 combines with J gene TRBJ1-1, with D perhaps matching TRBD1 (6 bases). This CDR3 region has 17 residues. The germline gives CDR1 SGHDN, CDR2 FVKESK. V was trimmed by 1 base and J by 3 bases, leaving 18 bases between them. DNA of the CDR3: TGTGCCAGCAGCCAAGTAAGGGGGATGGGTCCGGACACTGAAGCTTTCTTT. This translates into CASSQVRGMGPDTEAFF.

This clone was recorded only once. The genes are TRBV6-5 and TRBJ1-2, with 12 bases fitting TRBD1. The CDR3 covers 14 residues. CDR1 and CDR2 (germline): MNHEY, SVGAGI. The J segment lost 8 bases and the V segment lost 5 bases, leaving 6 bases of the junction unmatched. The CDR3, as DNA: TGTGCCAGCAGTAATAGGGGACAGGGGGCGGGCTACACCTTC. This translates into CASSNRGQGAGYTF.

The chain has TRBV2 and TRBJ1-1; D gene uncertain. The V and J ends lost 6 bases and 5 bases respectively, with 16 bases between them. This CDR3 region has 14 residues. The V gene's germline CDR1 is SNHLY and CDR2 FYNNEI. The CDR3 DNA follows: TGTGCCAGCAGCTCCCTGAGAGGGAGGACTGAAGCTTTCTTT. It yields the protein CASSSLRGRTEAFF.

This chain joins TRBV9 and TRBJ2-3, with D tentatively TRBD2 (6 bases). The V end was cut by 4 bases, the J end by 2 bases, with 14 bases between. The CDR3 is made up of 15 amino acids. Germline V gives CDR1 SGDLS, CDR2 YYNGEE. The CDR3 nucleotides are TGTGCCAGCAGCCGGAGCGGGTCGTACACAGATACGCAGTATTTT. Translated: CASSRSGSYTDTQYF.

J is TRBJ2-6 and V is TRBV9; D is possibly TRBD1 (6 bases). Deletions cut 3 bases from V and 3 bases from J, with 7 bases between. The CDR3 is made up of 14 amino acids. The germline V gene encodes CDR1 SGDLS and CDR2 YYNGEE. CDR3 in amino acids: CASSDRVGANVLTF. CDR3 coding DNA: TGTGCCAGCAGCGACAGGGTTGGGGCCAACGTCCTGACTTTC.

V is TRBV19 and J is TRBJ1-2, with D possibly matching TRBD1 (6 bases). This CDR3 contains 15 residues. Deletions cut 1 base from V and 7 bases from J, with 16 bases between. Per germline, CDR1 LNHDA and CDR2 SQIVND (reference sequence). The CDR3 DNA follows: TGTGCCAGTAGTATAGGAGGGACACCCGAGAGTGGCTACACCTTC. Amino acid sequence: CASSIGGTPESGYTF.

As DNA, the CDR3 is TGTGCCAGCAGTTACGTAGGGAGGACTGAAGCTTTCTTT. This sequence encodes CASSYVGRTEAFF. The chain recombines TRBV6-2 or TRBV6-3 with TRBJ1-1; D not resolved. This CDR3 is built from 13 residues. The V end lost 2 bases, the J end lost 5 bases, and 9 bases lay between the germline ends. The germline CDR1 and CDR2 sequences are MNHEY and SVGEGT.

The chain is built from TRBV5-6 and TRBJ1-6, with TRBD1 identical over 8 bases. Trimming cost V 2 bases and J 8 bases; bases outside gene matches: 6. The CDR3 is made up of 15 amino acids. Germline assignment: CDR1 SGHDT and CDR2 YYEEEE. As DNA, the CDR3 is TGTGCCAGCAGCTTACCGGGACAGGCAGATTCACCCCTCCACTTT. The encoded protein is CASSLPGQADSPLHF.

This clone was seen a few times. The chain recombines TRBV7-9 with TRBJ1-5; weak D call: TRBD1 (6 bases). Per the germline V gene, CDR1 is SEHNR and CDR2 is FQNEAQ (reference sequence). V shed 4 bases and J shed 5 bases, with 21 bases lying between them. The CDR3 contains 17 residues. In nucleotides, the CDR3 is TGTGCCAGCAGCTCCCTGACAGGTAGGGGGATTGATCAGCCCCAGCATTTT. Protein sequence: CASSSLTGRGIDQPQHF.

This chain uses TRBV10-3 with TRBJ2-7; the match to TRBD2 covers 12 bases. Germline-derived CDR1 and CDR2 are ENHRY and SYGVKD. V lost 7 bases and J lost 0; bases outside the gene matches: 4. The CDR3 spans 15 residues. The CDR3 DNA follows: TGTGCCATCACTCCGACTAGCGGGGGCTCCTACGAGCAGTACTTC. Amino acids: CAITPTSGGSYEQYF.

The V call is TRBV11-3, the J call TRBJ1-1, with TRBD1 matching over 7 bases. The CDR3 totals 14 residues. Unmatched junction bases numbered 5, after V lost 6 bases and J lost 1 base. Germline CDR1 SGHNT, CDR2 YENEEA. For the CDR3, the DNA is TGTGCCAGCAGTCGGGACAGTCAGAACACTGAAGCTTTCTTT. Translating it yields CASSRDSQNTEAFF.

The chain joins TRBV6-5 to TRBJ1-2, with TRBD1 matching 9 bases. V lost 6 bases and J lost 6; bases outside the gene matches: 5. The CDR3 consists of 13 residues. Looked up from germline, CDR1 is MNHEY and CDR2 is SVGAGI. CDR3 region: CASRNTGGHGYTF. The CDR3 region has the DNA TGTGCCAGCAGGAATACAGGGGGCCATGGCTACACCTTC.

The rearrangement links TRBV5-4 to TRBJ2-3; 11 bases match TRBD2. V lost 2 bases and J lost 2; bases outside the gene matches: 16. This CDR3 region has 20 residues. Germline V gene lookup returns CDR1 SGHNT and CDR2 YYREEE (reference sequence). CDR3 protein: CASSFDGRGKGLAVTDTQYF. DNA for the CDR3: TGTGCCAGCAGCTTTGACGGTCGGGGAAAGGGACTAGCGGTCACAGATACGCAGTATTTT.

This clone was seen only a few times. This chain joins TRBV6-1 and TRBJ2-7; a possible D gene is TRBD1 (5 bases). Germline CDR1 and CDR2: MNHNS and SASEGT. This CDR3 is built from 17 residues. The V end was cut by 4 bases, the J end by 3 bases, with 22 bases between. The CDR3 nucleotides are TGTGCCAGCAGTGGACCACTTCAGGGAATTGTGGACTACGAGCAGTACTTC. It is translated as CASSGPLQGIVDYEQYF.

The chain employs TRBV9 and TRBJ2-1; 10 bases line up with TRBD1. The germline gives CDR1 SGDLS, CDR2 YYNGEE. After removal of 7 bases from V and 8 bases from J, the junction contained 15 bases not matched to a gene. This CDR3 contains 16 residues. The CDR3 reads CASGPRGTGALHEQFF. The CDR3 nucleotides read TGTGCCAGCGGACCGCGAGGGACAGGGGCCCTCCATGAGCAGTTCTTC. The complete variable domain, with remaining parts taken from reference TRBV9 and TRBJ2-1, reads DSGVTQTPKHLITATGQRVTLRCSPRSGDLSVYWYQQSLDQGLQFLIQYYNGEERAKGNILERFSAQQFPDLHSELNLSSLELGDSALYFCASGPRGTGALHEQFFGPGTRLTVL.

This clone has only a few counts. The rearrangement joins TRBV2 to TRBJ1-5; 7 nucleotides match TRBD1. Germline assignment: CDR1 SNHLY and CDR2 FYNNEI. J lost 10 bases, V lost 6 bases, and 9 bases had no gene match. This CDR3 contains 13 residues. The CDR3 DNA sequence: TGTGCCAGCAGGGCAGGGGGATTTTTTCCCCAGCATTTT. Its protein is CASRAGGFFPQHF. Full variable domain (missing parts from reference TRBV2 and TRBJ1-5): EPEVTQTPSHQVTQMGQEVILRCVPISNHLYFYWYRQILGQKVEFLVSFYNNEISEKSEIFDDQFSVERPDGSNFTLKIRSTKLEDSAMYFCASRAGGFFPQHFGDGTRLSIL.